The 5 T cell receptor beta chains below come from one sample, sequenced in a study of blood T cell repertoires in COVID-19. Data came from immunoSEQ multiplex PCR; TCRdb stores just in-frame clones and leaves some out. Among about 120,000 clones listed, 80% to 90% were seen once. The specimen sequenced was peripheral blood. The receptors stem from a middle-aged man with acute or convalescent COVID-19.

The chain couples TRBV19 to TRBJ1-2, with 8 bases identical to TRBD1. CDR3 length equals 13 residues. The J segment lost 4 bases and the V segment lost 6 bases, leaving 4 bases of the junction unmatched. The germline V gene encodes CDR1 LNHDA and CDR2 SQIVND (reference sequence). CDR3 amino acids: CASSPTGVYGYTF. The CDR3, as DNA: TGTGCCAGTAGCCCGACAGGGGTCTATGGCTACACCTTC.

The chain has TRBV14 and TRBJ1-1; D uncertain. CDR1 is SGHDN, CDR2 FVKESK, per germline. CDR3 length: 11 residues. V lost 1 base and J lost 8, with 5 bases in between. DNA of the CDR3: TGTGCCAGCAGCCAAGCCTCGGAAGCTTTCTTT. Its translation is CASSQASEAFF.

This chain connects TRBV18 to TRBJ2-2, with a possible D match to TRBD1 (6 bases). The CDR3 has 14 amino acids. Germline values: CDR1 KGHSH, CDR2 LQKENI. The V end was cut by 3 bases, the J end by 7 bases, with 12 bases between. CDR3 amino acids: CASSPRQVGGELFF. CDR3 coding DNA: TGTGCCAGCTCACCCCGACAGGTTGGCGGGGAGCTGTTTTTT.

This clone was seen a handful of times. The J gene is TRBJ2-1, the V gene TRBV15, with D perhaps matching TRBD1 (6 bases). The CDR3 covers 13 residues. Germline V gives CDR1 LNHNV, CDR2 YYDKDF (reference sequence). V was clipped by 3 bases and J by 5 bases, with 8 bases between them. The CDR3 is CATSSRGDNEQFF. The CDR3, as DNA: TGTGCCACCAGCAGCAGGGGCGACAATGAGCAGTTCTTC. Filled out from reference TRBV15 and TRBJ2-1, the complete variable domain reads DAMVIQNPRYQVTQFGKPVTLSCSQTLNHNVMYWYQQKSSQAPKLLFHYYDKDFNNEADTPDNFQSRRPNTSFCFLDIRSPGLGDTAMYLCATSSRGDNEQFFGPGTRLTVL.

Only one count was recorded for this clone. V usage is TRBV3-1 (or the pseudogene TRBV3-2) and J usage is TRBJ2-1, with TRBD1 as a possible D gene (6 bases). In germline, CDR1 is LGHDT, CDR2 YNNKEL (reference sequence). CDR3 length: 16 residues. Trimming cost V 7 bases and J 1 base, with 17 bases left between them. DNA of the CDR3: TGTGCCAGCACCCCAGGACAGACCCTATCCTACAATGAGCAGTTCTTC. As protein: CASTPGQTLSYNEQFF.